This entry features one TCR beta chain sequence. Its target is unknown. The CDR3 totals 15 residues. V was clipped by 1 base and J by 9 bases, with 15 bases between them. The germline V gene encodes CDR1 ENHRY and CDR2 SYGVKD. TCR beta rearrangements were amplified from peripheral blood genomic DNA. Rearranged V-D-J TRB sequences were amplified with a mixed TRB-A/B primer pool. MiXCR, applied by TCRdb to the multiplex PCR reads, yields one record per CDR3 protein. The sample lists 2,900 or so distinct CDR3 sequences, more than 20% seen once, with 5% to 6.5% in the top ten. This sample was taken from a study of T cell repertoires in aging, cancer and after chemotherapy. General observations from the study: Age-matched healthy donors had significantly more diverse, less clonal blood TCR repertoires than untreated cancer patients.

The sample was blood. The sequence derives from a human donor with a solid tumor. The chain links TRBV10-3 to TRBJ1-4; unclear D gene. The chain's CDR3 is CAISEYAGENKKLFF. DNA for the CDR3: TGTGCCATCAGTGAGTACGCAGGAGAAAATAAAAAACTGTTTTTT.